The 26 T cell receptor beta chains presented below share a single source sample, sequenced in a study of T cell repertoires in cytomegalovirus infection. TCRdb itself ran the reads through MiXCR, one entry per CDR3 protein. The table records about 890,000 distinct CDR3 sequences, approximately 31% of them present only once. These receptors have no known antigen. The sequencing used cultured CD8+ T cells from PBMCs, collected from culture after CMV antigen stimulation. The receptors stem from a human donor in good health (CMV status not recorded). Some clones in this sample may be carry-over from other donors' samples.

As concerns this clonotype: Germline and junction disagree at one end, which may indicate a read error. J is TRBJ2-1 and V is TRBV7-9, with 9 bases identical to TRBD2. The CDR3 has 12 residues. Germline V gene sequence: CDR1 SEHNR, CDR2 FQNEAQ (reference sequence). CDR3 coding DNA: TGTGCCAGCAGACTCAGCGGGGGGCAAAGTATCTTC. It specifies CASRLSGGQSIF.

This chain joins TRBV12-3 or TRBV12-4 and TRBJ1-1; D not certain. The V end was cut by 7 bases, the J end by 8 bases, with 20 bases between. The CDR3 length is 14 residues. The CDR3 region has the DNA TGTGCCAGCAACTCACCAGGATTTCTTCACGAAGCTTTCTTT. Its translation is CASNSPGFLHEAFF.

The chain joins TRBV4-1 to TRBJ2-7; 8 bases match TRBD2. Unmatched junction bases numbered 8, after V lost 0 bases and J lost 1 base. Germline V gene data show CDR1 as MGHRA and CDR2 as YSYEKL. The CDR3 is made up of 17 amino acids. This CDR3 reads CASSQDGWSGGSYEQYF. The CDR3 DNA reads as TGCGCCAGCAGCCAAGACGGCTGGAGCGGGGGATCCTACGAGCAGTACTTC.

This chain uses TRBV4-1 with TRBJ1-2; the match to TRBD1 covers 8 bases. This CDR3 spans 15 amino acids. Trimming cost V 0 bases and J 6 bases; bases outside gene matches: 6. Germline values: CDR1 MGHRA, CDR2 YSYEKL. The CDR3: CASSQDLGTGHGYTF. DNA for the CDR3: TGCGCCAGCAGCCAAGATCTAGGGACAGGCCATGGCTACACCTTC.

This clonotype was observed once. The rearrangement joins TRBV12-3 or TRBV12-4 to TRBJ2-5, with 10 bases fitting TRBD2. Trimming cost V 8 bases and J 5 bases; bases outside gene matches: 8. The CDR3 sequence is 14 residues long. The CDR3 nucleotides read TGTGCCAGCGGAATAGGACTAGCGGATGAGACCCAGTACTTC. Encoded protein: CASGIGLADETQYF.

This clonotype has a handful of counts. This chain uses TRBV19 with TRBJ1-5; 8 positions agree with TRBD1. Germline CDR1 is LNHDA and CDR2 is SQIVND (reference sequence). With 3 bases clipped from V and 4 bases from J, the junction kept 5 bases outside the gene matches. This CDR3 is 15 amino acids long. CDR3 DNA: TGTGCCAGTAGTATTGACAGGGGAGATAATCAGCCCCAGCATTTT. Its protein product is CASSIDRGDNQPQHF.

The sample holds one count of this clonotype. The rearrangement links TRBV10-3 to TRBJ2-5, with TRBD2 identical over 7 bases. The V gene's germline CDR1 is ENHRY and CDR2 SYGVKD. V gave up 5 bases and J gave up 1 base; unmatched junction bases: 4. This CDR3 contains 14 residues. CDR3 protein: CAISTSEFQETQYF. In DNA form, the CDR3 reads TGTGCCATCAGTACTAGCGAATTCCAAGAGACCCAGTACTTC.

About this clonotype: One junction end does not reproduce the germline sequence, and a read error may be involved. The chain is built from TRBV13 and TRBJ1-2, with D perhaps TRBD1 (5 bases). Per the germline V gene, CDR1 is PRHDT and CDR2 is FYEKMQ (reference sequence). This CDR3 region has 10 residues. The CDR3 protein is CGSSLGTTTF. The CDR3 coding sequence is TGTGGCAGCAGCTTGGGGACTACCACCTTC.

The chain is built from TRBV12-5 and TRBJ2-7; D remains unclear. With 0 bases removed from V and 2 bases from J, the gap between germline ends came to 11 bases. The CDR3 is made up of 15 amino acids. Germline V gene lookup returns CDR1 LGHNT and CDR2 FRNRAP. The CDR3 loop is CASGLVPSTTYEQYV. The DNA of the CDR3 is TGTGCTAGTGGTTTGGTACCTTCCACTACCTACGAGCAGTACGTC.

This chain joins TRBV10-3 and TRBJ2-7, with 8 bases that match TRBD1. This CDR3 has 14 residues. The V and J ends lost 5 bases and 7 bases, in that order; junction bases with no gene match: 10. In germline, CDR1 is ENHRY, CDR2 SYGVKD. CDR3 loop: CAISFGTGPGEQYF. The CDR3 nucleotides read TGTGCCATCAGTTTTGGGACAGGACCGGGGGAGCAGTACTTC.

The genes are TRBV10-3 and TRBJ2-5, with TRBD1 identical over 9 bases. CDR3 length: 13 amino acids. Germline loops: CDR1 ENHRY, CDR2 SYGVKD. Unmatched junction bases numbered 3, after V lost 6 bases and J lost 4 bases. Here the CDR3 DNA reads TGTGCCATCAGACTGGACAGGGGAGAGACCCAGTACTTC. Residues: CAIRLDRGETQYF.

The chain couples TRBV5-4 to TRBJ2-3; D is unresolved. Trimming stripped 3 bases from V and 2 bases from J, with 10 bases between. The CDR3 spans 14 residues. CDR1 SGHNT and CDR2 YYREEE come from the germline V gene (reference sequence). The CDR3 DNA follows: TGTGCCAGCAGCTCCAAGACAAACACAGATACGCAGTATTTT. It translates to CASSSKTNTDTQYF.

Comment on this clonotype: A junction end diverges from the germline sequence, so it may reflect a read error. V gene TRBV6-8 combines with J gene TRBJ2-2, with TRBD2 matching over 8 bases. Looked up from germline, CDR1 is MNHGY and CDR2 is SAAAGT. The CDR3 is 15 amino acids. In DNA form, the CDR3 reads TGTGCCAACAGTTTCAGCGGGAGCGGAACCGGGGAGCTGTTTTTT. It specifies CANSFSGSGTGELFF.

J is TRBJ2-1 and V is TRBV6-6; 8 nucleotides agree with TRBD2. The CDR3 contains 13 residues. V gave up 11 bases and J gave up 5 bases; unmatched junction bases: 8. Germline V gene data show CDR1 as MNHNY and CDR2 as SVGAGI (reference sequence). The CDR3 DNA reads as TGTGCCGTAACGGGGGGGCCTGACAATGAGCAGTTCTTC. Its translation is CAVTGGPDNEQFF.

The V gene is TRBV27, the J gene TRBJ2-1; D is ambiguous. V was clipped by 3 bases and J by 4 bases, with 10 bases between them. Germline values: CDR1 MNHEY, CDR2 SMNVEV (reference sequence). The CDR3 length is 14 residues. The CDR3 loop reads CASSFGSEYNEQFF. The CDR3 DNA reads as TGTGCCAGCAGTTTTGGGTCCGAGTACAATGAGCAGTTCTTC.

This clonotype was counted many times. The chain joins TRBV7-8 to TRBJ2-1; 8 nucleotides agree with TRBD2. CDR3 length: 17 amino acids. Germline values: CDR1 SGHVS, CDR2 FQNEAQ. Trimming took 0 bases from V and 3 from J; bases not matched to a gene: 7. The CDR3 protein is CASSLASSAGGYNEQFF. The CDR3 coding sequence is TGTGCCAGCAGCTTAGCGTCGTCGGCGGGGGGCTACAATGAGCAGTTCTTC. Drawing the rest from reference TRBV7-8 and TRBJ2-1, the complete variable domain is GAGVSQSPRYKVAKRGQDVALRCDPISGHVSLFWYQQALGQGPEFLTYFQNEAQLDKSGLPSDRFFAERPEGSVSTLKIQRTQQEDSAVYLCASSLASSAGGYNEQFFGPGTRLTVL.

This clonotype was counted a few times. The V gene is TRBV7-9, the J gene TRBJ2-1, with D maybe TRBD1 (6 bases). The CDR3 is 15 residues long. Germline V gives CDR1 SEHNR, CDR2 FQNEAQ (reference sequence). Trimming took 1 base from V and 6 from J, leaving 13 bases between them. CDR3 nucleotides: TGTGCCAGCAGCTTAGTGGTTGGACAGTTCAATGAGCAGTTCTTC. Its translation: CASSLVVGQFNEQFF.

There are many counts of this clonotype. The genes are TRBV28 and TRBJ2-1; TRBD2 aligns across 11 bases. Germline CDR1 MDHEN, CDR2 SYDVKM. The CDR3 is made up of 17 amino acids. V shed 5 bases and J 9 bases; nucleotides not matched to a gene: 15. In DNA, the CDR3 is TGTGCCAGCAGTCCCGGGAGGCTAGCGGGGGGTTTGGTTGAGCAGTTCTTC. Protein product: CASSPGRLAGGLVEQFF.

This clonotype was counted a few times. V gene TRBV6-2 or TRBV6-3 combines with J gene TRBJ1-1; D gene unclear. The V gene's germline CDR1 is MNHEY and CDR2 SVGEGT. Trimming shortened V by 7 bases and J by 2 bases, and 5 bases separated the two germline ends. CDR3 length: 11 residues. The CDR3 DNA follows: TGTGCCAGCACCTATAACACTGAAGCTTTCTTT. Translated: CASTYNTEAFF.

The genes are TRBV20-1 and TRBJ2-3, with 11 bases fitting TRBD1. V lost 3 bases to trimming and J lost 2 bases; unmatched junction nucleotides: 4. The CDR3 runs 15 residues. Germline CDR1 DFQATT, CDR2 SNEGSKA (reference sequence). CDR3 sequence reads: CSARGTGGNTDTQYF. The DNA of the CDR3 is TGCAGTGCTAGGGGGACAGGGGGAAACACAGATACGCAGTATTTT.

The chain carries TRBV9 and TRBJ2-7, with 7 positions matching TRBD2. Germline V gives CDR1 SGDLS, CDR2 YYNGEE. The CDR3 runs to 13 residues. The V and J ends lost 3 bases and 6 bases, in that order; junction bases with no gene match: 6. The chain's CDR3 is CASSAGTIGEQYV. The CDR3 nucleotides read TGTGCCAGCAGCGCCGGGACTATAGGCGAGCAGTACGTC.

Comment on this clonotype: This may come from a read error, since a much larger clone is one base off. The chain has TRBV7-4 and TRBJ2-7, with unresolved D. The length of the CDR3 is 15 residues. The ends were cut back, 3 bases at V and 7 bases at J, with 19 bases in the middle. Per germline, CDR1 SGHVT and CDR2 SQSDAQ. CDR3: CASSFMVSGSLEQYF. The CDR3 DNA reads as TGTGCCAGCAGCTTTATGGTCAGTGGAAGCTTAGAGCAGTACTTC.

This clonotype turned up a few times. The chain joins TRBV12-5 to TRBJ2-7, with a weak D call TRBD2 (5 bases). The V end was cut by 7 bases, the J end by 5 bases, with 15 bases between. Germline-derived CDR1 and CDR2 are LGHNT and FRNRAP. The CDR3 is 13 residues long. The CDR3: CASAWTGRDEQYF. The CDR3 DNA is TGTGCTAGTGCCTGGACCGGGCGGGACGAGCAGTACTTC.

This clonotype was observed a few times. The rearrangement joins TRBV4-1 to TRBJ1-2; D remains ambiguous. CDR1 and CDR2 from the germline V gene are MGHRA and YSYEKL. V was clipped by 1 base and J by 3 bases, with 9 bases between them. The CDR3 covers 14 residues. The CDR3 loop reads CASSQVGEDYGYTF. The CDR3 DNA follows: TGCGCCAGCAGCCAAGTCGGGGAGGACTATGGCTACACCTTC.

The chain recombines TRBV2 with TRBJ2-3; 15 bases match TRBD2. Germline CDR1 is SNHLY and CDR2 is FYNNEI. Losses at the gene ends were 4 bases for V and 2 bases for J; bases not matched to a gene: 7. This CDR3 has 18 residues. CDR3 loop: CASSAGLAGGLDTDTQYF. The CDR3 DNA sequence: TGTGCCAGCAGTGCTGGACTAGCGGGGGGGCTAGACACAGATACGCAGTATTTT.

Only a few counts were recorded for this clonotype. The CDR3 DNA sequence: TGTGCCAGCAGGTCCGGGACAGGGGGCCTCAATCAGCCCCAGCATTTT. As protein: CASRSGTGGLNQPQHF. The chain uses TRBV6-1 and TRBJ1-5; 12 nucleotides align to TRBD1. Germline CDR1 MNHNS, CDR2 SASEGT. The CDR3 runs to 16 residues. V shed 6 bases, J shed 3 bases, and the junction held 6 bases outside the gene matches.